A selection of T cell receptor beta chains follows, all from one sample in a study of blood T cell repertoires in COVID-19. The method was immunoSEQ multiplex PCR; TCRdb's version includes in-frame clones alone and lacks a portion of them. The sample shows approximately 100,000 clones, approximately 80% of them seen only once. Sequencing input: peripheral blood. The origin of the receptors is a man in his sixties or seventies with acute or convalescent COVID-19. Both conserved end residues are part of each CDR3. D genes are given only for firm matches. Size is omitted from some rows. Given values are once, few, many or a class for expanded clones.

.,15,TRBV6-5,TRBJ1-1,once,TGTGCCAGCAGTTTCGTGGGGCGCATGAACACTGAAGCTTTCTTT,CASSFVGRMNTEAFF
TRBD1,15,TRBV5-4,TRBJ2-7,once,TGTGCCAGCAGCCTACCGGGACAGGGGTCCTACGAGCAGTACTTC,CASSLPGQGSYEQYF
TRBD2,18,TRBV6-4,TRBJ2-1,.,TGTGCCAGCAGTGACAAAAGTGTGGCGGGGGGCCTGCACAATGAGCAGTTCTTC,CASSDKSVAGGLHNEQFF
.,13,TRBV30,TRBJ2-4,.,TGTGCCTGGAGTCCAGTGCCCAAAAACATTCAGTACTTC,CAWSPVPKNIQYF
.,14,TRBV7-2,TRBJ1-4,.,TGTGCCAGCAGCTTAACGCAGGCCACGGAAAAACTGTTTTTT,CASSLTQATEKLFF
.,14,TRBV29-1,TRBJ2-2,.,TGCAGCGTCCCCTCAGGGGAGAACACCGGGGAGCTGTTTTTT,CSVPSGENTGELFF
.,18,TRBV4-1,TRBJ2-1,.,TGCGCCAGCAGCCAAGAAGGCCCCCGGACAAACTCCTACAATGAGCAGTTCTTC,CASSQEGPRTNSYNEQFF
TRBD2,14,TRBV3-1/TRBV3-2,TRBJ2-1,.,TGTGCCAGCAGCCACCCTAGCGGGTTCAATGAGCAGTTCTTC,CASSHPSGFNEQFF
.,17,TRBV4-2,TRBJ2-7,.,TGTGCCAGCAGCCAAGTCCGTGGGGGGGGACAAACCTACGAGCAGTACTTC,CASSQVRGGGQTYEQYF
.,16,TRBV6-5,TRBJ1-6,.,TGTGCCAGCAGTTACGGTCTGAGCTCCTATAATTCACCCCTCCACTTT,CASSYGLSSYNSPLHF
TRBD1,14,TRBV16,TRBJ1-1,.,TGTGCCAGCAGCCGCCGGACAGGGCTCACTGAAGCTTTCTTT,CASSRRTGLTEAFF
.,15,TRBV11-1,TRBJ2-7,.,TGTGCCAGCAGCTTAAGGCCCGACTCGTCCTACGAGCAGTACTTC,CASSLRPDSSYEQYF
.,14,TRBV19,TRBJ1-2,.,TGTGCCAGTAGTATAGATCGGGGATACTATGGCTACACCTTC,CASSIDRGYYGYTF
.,13,TRBV30,TRBJ1-3,.,TGTGCCTGGAGTGAGGACAGTAGAAACACCATATATTTT,CAWSEDSRNTIYF
.,12,TRBV24-1,TRBJ1-4,.,TGTGCCACCAGTGATAATACAGGGAAACTGTTTTTT,CATSDNTGKLFF
TRBD1,14,TRBV30,TRBJ2-2,.,TGTGCCTGGGACAGGGCGGTTAGGGGCGGGGAGCTGTTTTTT,CAWDRAVRGGELFF
.,19,TRBV7-9,TRBJ2-1,.,TGTGCCAGCAGCCCAGTCCCGGTCCTTGGTGGTGCGGATAACAATGAGCAGTTCTTC,CASSPVPVLGGADNNEQFF
TRBD2,17,TRBV7-8,TRBJ2-3,.,TGTGCCAGCAGCTTAGGGACTAGCGGGGGTCTTGGAGATACGCAGTATTTT,CASSLGTSGGLGDTQYF
TRBD1,17,TRBV28,TRBJ2-7,.,TGTGCCAGCAGTTTGTCTATGCTGACAGGGAATTACTACGAGCAGTACTTC,CASSLSMLTGNYYEQYF
.,14,TRBV7-3,TRBJ2-3,.,TGTGCCAGCAGCTTAATGGGGAGCGCAGATACGCAGTATTTT,CASSLMGSADTQYF
TRBD1,16,TRBV6-5,TRBJ1-2,.,TGTGCCAGCAGTTACAACCCCGGACAGGGGCCCTATGGCTACACCTTC,CASSYNPGQGPYGYTF
.,13,TRBV7-2,TRBJ2-3,.,TGTGCCAGCAGCCAGCGGAACACAGATACGCAGTATTTT,CASSQRNTDTQYF
.,15,TRBV3-1/TRBV3-2,TRBJ1-3,.,TGTGCCAGCAGCCTGTCGGGGTACTCTGGAAACACCATATATTTT,CASSLSGYSGNTIYF
TRBD1,17,TRBV24-1,TRBJ2-6,.,TGTGCCACCAGTGATCCCCAGGGGGTCGGTGGGGCCAACGTCCTGACTTTC,CATSDPQGVGGANVLTF
TRBD1,14,TRBV5-4,TRBJ1-6,.,TGTGCCAGCAGCCGGGACAGACAAGATTCACCCCTCCACTTT,CASSRDRQDSPLHF
TRBD2,14,TRBV2,TRBJ2-5,.,TGTGCCAGCAGAGAGACTAGCTTGGGAGAGACCCAGTACTTC,CASRETSLGETQYF
.,17,TRBV9,TRBJ1-6,few,TGTGCCAGCAGCCCCCGGGGGGGATCGCGCGATAATTCACCCCTCCACTTT,CASSPRGGSRDNSPLHF
.,21,TRBV18,TRBJ2-4,few,TGTGCCAGCTCACCACTTAGTGGGACTTCGGGTAACCAACTAGCCAAAAACATTCAGTACTTC,CASSPLSGTSGNQLAKNIQYF
TRBD2,13,TRBV6-5,TRBJ2-1,.,TGTGCCAGCTTGCTAGCGGGAAGCAATGAGCAGTTCTTC,CASLLAGSNEQFF
.,14,TRBV5-6,TRBJ1-5,.,TGTGCCAGCAGCTTGGGCAGGGGCAATCAGCCCCAGCATTTT,CASSLGRGNQPQHF
.,16,TRBV30,TRBJ2-1,.,TGTGCCTGGAGTAGGGGTCGGCAGAGAACCTACAATGAGCAGTTCTTC,CAWSRGRQRTYNEQFF
.,16,TRBV18,TRBJ1-1,.,TGTGCCAGCTCACCGGAAAGATGGGAGGTTCGAACTGAAGCTTTCTTT,CASSPERWEVRTEAFF
.,15,TRBV24-1,TRBJ1-5,.,TGTGCCACCAGTGATCGGGACACCCTGGATCAGCCCCAGCATTTT,CATSDRDTLDQPQHF
TRBD2,15,TRBV9,TRBJ2-3,.,TGTGCCAGCAGCGTACGCGGGGGTGGAACAGATACGCAGTATTTT,CASSVRGGGTDTQYF
TRBD1,15,TRBV9,TRBJ1-6,.,TGTGCCAGCAGCGGGGGACAGGGTATGAATTCACCCCTCCACTTT,CASSGGQGMNSPLHF
.,16,TRBV27,TRBJ1-2,.,TGTGCCAGCAGTAATAACGCCAGGGGATTTGGCGATGGCTACACCTTC,CASSNNARGFGDGYTF
TRBD1,16,TRBV28,TRBJ1-1,few,TGTGCCAGCAGTTCAGGGACAGGGTCTAGTTTGGGGGAAGCTTTCTTT,CASSSGTGSSLGEAFF
.,14,TRBV7-9,TRBJ1-1,.,TGTGCCAGCAGCCAAGGGGCCCCGGGGGCTGAAGCTTTCTTT,CASSQGAPGAEAFF
.,15,TRBV19,TRBJ2-5,.,TGTGCCAGTAGTATAGGCGGGACAGTACAAGAGACCCAGTACTTC,CASSIGGTVQETQYF
TRBD1,15,TRBV9,TRBJ1-1,.,TGTGCCAGCAGCGTCGGGACAGGGGGGAACACTGAAGCTTTCTTT,CASSVGTGGNTEAFF
.,12,TRBV11-2,TRBJ1-3,.,TGTGCCAGCAGCACACCTGGAAACACCATATATTTT,CASSTPGNTIYF
TRBD2,16,TRBV7-2,TRBJ2-1,few,TGTGCCAGCAGCCTTTCAGGACTAGGGGCAAACAATGAGCAGTTCTTC,CASSLSGLGANNEQFF
.,16,TRBV4-1,TRBJ2-7,once,TGCGCCAGCAGCCAATGGGGGGGACAGGATCACTACGAGCAGTACTTC,CASSQWGGQDHYEQYF
TRBD2,14,TRBV5-6,TRBJ2-7,.,TGTGCCAGCAGGCGACTAGCGGGTGCTTACGAGCAGTACTTC,CASRRLAGAYEQYF
.,19,TRBV7-8,TRBJ1-2,.,TGTGCCAGCAGCTTAGGTCTGAGTTCAGGCCGGGGAATTAACTATGGCTACACCTTC,CASSLGLSSGRGINYGYTF
.,14,TRBV5-1,TRBJ2-7,.,TGCGCCAGCAGTTTAACCTATCAGGGTCAAGAGCAGTACTTC,CASSLTYQGQEQYF
.,14,TRBV6-5,TRBJ1-5,once,TGTGCCTCGGGGGGCGGGGGACCTAATCAGCCCCAGCATTTT,CASGGGGPNQPQHF
.,17,TRBV18,TRBJ2-7,.,TGTGCCAGCTCACCACCGGTGGGGGCGGTAGGGACCTACGAGCAGTACTTC,CASSPPVGAVGTYEQYF
.,15,TRBV6-1,TRBJ1-1,.,TGTGCCAGCAGTGAAGGGTCTTCAGGGAACACTGAAGCTTTCTTT,CASSEGSSGNTEAFF
.,13,TRBV30,TRBJ1-2,.,TGTGCCTGGAGCTTAAAAGCAAACTATGGCTACACCTTC,CAWSLKANYGYTF